A selection of T cell receptor beta chains follows, all from one sample in a study of blood T cell repertoires in COVID-19. Using immunoSEQ multiplex PCR, the repertoire was profiled, and TCRdb retains in-frame clones only, with some absent. The repertoire holds under 85,000 clones, with around 90% as singletons. Sequencing was performed on peripheral blood. The receptors were sampled from an elderly woman with active or convalescent COVID-19. Each CDR3 is given with its conserved first and last residue. The D gene is left open where the match is weak. Not all rows give a size; the values are once, few, many and, for expanded clones, a class.

J gene,D gene,V gene,clone size,CDR3 protein,CDR3 DNA
TRBJ2-7,TRBD1,TRBV18,-,CASSPGQGITYEQYF,TGTGCCAGCTCACCCGGACAGGGAATCACCTACGAGCAGTACTTC
TRBJ2-3,-,TRBV5-1,-,CASSPLVEDTQYF,TGCGCCAGCAGCCCACTAGTCGAAGATACGCAGTATTTT
TRBJ2-4,-,TRBV7-9,-,CASSSRQALGGKNIQYF,TGTGCCAGCAGCTCCCGACAGGCCCTTGGGGGCAAAAACATTCAGTACTTC
TRBJ2-3,-,TRBV15,-,CATSRGVSTDTQYF,TGTGCCACCAGCAGAGGAGTTAGCACAGATACGCAGTATTTT
TRBJ2-7,TRBD1,TRBV19,-,CASGQGANEQYF,TGTGCCAGTGGACAGGGGGCGAACGAGCAGTACTTC
TRBJ2-5,-,TRBV28,-,CASSWGTGRETQYF,TGTGCCAGCAGCTGGGGAACAGGGCGAGAGACCCAGTACTTC
TRBJ1-1,TRBD1,TRBV6-5,-,CASIAQGPSIEAFF,TGTGCCAGCATCGCACAGGGGCCCTCGATTGAAGCTTTCTTT
TRBJ2-3,-,TRBV5-6,-,CASSLGRVTSLTDTQYF,TGTGCCAGCAGCTTGGGCAGGGTTACGTCCCTCACAGATACGCAGTATTTT
TRBJ2-3,-,TRBV6-5,-,CASSYGASGDTQYF,TGTGCCAGCAGTTACGGGGCCTCGGGAGATACGCAGTATTTT
TRBJ2-1,TRBD2,TRBV3-1/TRBV3-2,-,CASSQDRTSGGVYNEQFF,TGTGCCAGCAGCCAAGATCGGACTAGCGGGGGGGTCTACAATGAGCAGTTCTTC
TRBJ2-1,TRBD2,TRBV5-1,-,CASSDGGLAGDNEQFF,TGCGCCAGCAGCGATGGAGGCCTAGCGGGGGACAATGAGCAGTTCTTC
TRBJ2-5,TRBD1,TRBV4-3,once,CASSQSDRGQETQYF,TGCGCCAGCAGCCAGTCAGACAGGGGGCAAGAGACCCAGTACTTC
TRBJ2-2,TRBD2,TRBV11-2,-,CASSLGVLAAANTGELFF,TGTGCCAGCAGCTTAGGCGTACTAGCGGCCGCGAACACCGGGGAGCTGTTTTTT
TRBJ2-1,-,TRBV27,-,CASSSPRTARTYNEQFF,TGTGCCAGCAGTTCCCCCCGGACAGCCCGCACCTACAATGAGCAGTTCTTC
TRBJ1-6,-,TRBV6-2/TRBV6-3,-,CASRYGAGNSPLHF,TGTGCCAGCAGGTACGGGGCAGGAAATTCACCCCTCCACTTT
TRBJ2-4,-,TRBV5-1,-,CASSLGLRSGEKNIQYF,TGCGCCAGCAGCTTGGGTTTAAGGTCTGGGGAGAAAAACATTCAGTACTTC
TRBJ1-4,TRBD1,TRBV7-9,-,CASSLGPRQGEKLFF,TGTGCCAGCAGCTTAGGACCCAGACAGGGAGAAAAACTGTTTTTT
TRBJ2-3,-,TRBV5-1,-,CASSLESGSTDTQYF,TGCGCCAGCAGCTTGGAAAGCGGGAGCACAGATACGCAGTATTTT
TRBJ1-2,-,TRBV19,-,CASSSGVNYGYTF,TGTGCCAGTAGCAGCGGGGTTAACTATGGCTACACCTTC
TRBJ2-2,-,TRBV29-1,few,CSGYLANTGELFF,TGCAGCGGGTATCTAGCGAACACCGGGGAGCTGTTTTTT
TRBJ1-2,TRBD1,TRBV5-1,-,CASRDSQILGPWGYTF,TGCGCCAGCCGGGACAGTCAAATCCTAGGGCCTTGGGGCTACACCTTC
TRBJ2-5,-,TRBV27,-,CASARGARETQYF,TGTGCCAGCGCCCGGGGGGCAAGGGAGACCCAGTACTTC
TRBJ2-7,-,TRBV5-6,-,CASSRVSRVSYEQYF,TGTGCCAGCAGCCGGGTCAGTCGCGTCAGTTACGAGCAGTACTTC
TRBJ2-7,TRBD2,TRBV2,-,CASSGTSGIYEQYF,TGTGCCAGCAGTGGGACTAGCGGGATATACGAGCAGTACTTC
TRBJ2-2,TRBD1,TRBV28,-,CASSFPRYRGRNTGELFF,TGTGCCAGCAGTTTCCCCCGGTACAGGGGGCGCAACACCGGGGAGCTGTTTTTT
TRBJ2-7,TRBD2,TRBV5-4,-,CASSLRTSGVYEQYF,TGTGCCAGCAGCTTGAGGACTAGCGGGGTGTACGAGCAGTACTTC
TRBJ2-1,TRBD2,TRBV9,-,CASTRRQIERGGLSSYNEQFF,TGTGCCAGCACCCGTCGACAGATAGAGCGGGGGGGCCTCAGCTCCTACAATGAGCAGTTCTTC
TRBJ2-7,-,TRBV28,-,CASSWEGVYGQYF,TGTGCCAGCAGTTGGGAGGGGGTGTATGGGCAGTACTTC
TRBJ2-6,TRBD1,TRBV29-1,-,CSVPTTGVTGANVLTF,TGCAGCGTTCCCACTACAGGGGTGACTGGGGCCAACGTCCTGACTTTC
TRBJ1-2,-,TRBV30,-,CAWTTKNYGYTF,TGTGCCTGGACGACAAAGAACTATGGCTACACCTTC
TRBJ2-3,TRBD1,TRBV29-1,-,CSVEANRGDTQYF,TGCAGCGTTGAAGCAAACAGGGGCGATACGCAGTATTTT
TRBJ2-2,-,TRBV24-1,-,CATSVPFTGELFF,TGTGCCACCAGTGTCCCGTTCACCGGGGAGCTGTTTTTT
TRBJ2-7,-,TRBV7-9,-,CASSLRRGEQYF,TGTGCCAGCAGCTTAAGAAGGGGCGAGCAGTACTTC
TRBJ2-1,TRBD1,TRBV14,-,CASSADRGLGAYNEQFF,TGTGCCAGCAGCGCGGACAGGGGGCTAGGGGCCTACAATGAGCAGTTCTTC
TRBJ2-5,TRBD1,TRBV4-2,once,CASSRTGPRGTQYF,TGTGCCAGCAGCAGGACAGGGCCCAGGGGGACCCAGTACTTC
TRBJ1-2,-,TRBV28,-,CASSLGRVFYGYTF,TGTGCCAGCAGTTTGGGGAGGGTGTTCTATGGCTACACCTTC
TRBJ1-2,-,TRBV5-4,-,CASREGGGRDGYTF,TGTGCCAGCAGGGAAGGCGGAGGCCGGGATGGCTACACCTTC
TRBJ1-1,-,TRBV7-9,-,CASSFYLGQNTEAFF,TGTGCCAGCAGCTTTTACCTGGGGCAGAACACTGAAGCTTTCTTT
TRBJ2-3,-,TRBV18,-,CASSPLVEGTPVYF,TGTGCCAGCTCACCTCTAGTAGAAGGGACTCCGGTGTATTTT
TRBJ1-4,-,TRBV6-2/TRBV6-3,few,CASSPAGSLAEKLFF,TGTGCCAGCAGTCCCGCGGGCAGCCTAGCTGAAAAACTGTTTTTT
TRBJ2-7,-,TRBV24-1,-,CATSDTRASNYEQYF,TGTGCCACCAGTGATACCCGGGCTAGCAACTACGAGCAGTACTTC
TRBJ2-2,-,TRBV12-3/TRBV12-4,-,CASSFRETGELFF,TGTGCCAGCAGTTTTCGGGAAACCGGGGAGCTGTTTTTT
TRBJ2-1,-,TRBV11-1,-,CASSLARGLGLGGQFF,TGTGCCAGCAGCTTAGCCCGGGGTCTCGGCCTGGGTGGGCAGTTCTTC
TRBJ2-2,TRBD1,TRBV10-3,-,CATESRQGASTGELFF,TGTGCCACCGAGAGCAGACAGGGGGCAAGCACCGGGGAGCTGTTTTTT
TRBJ2-2,TRBD1,TRBV7-2,few,CASSFDRGSTGELFF,TGTGCCAGCAGCTTTGACAGGGGCTCCACCGGGGAGCTGTTTTTT
TRBJ2-1,-,TRBV3-1/TRBV3-2,-,CASSQDYGRRYNEQFF,TGTGCCAGCAGCCAAGATTATGGCAGAAGATACAATGAGCAGTTCTTC
TRBJ1-5,-,TRBV23-1,-,CASSRRARRRGNQPQHF,TGCGCCAGCAGTCGAAGGGCCCGGAGGAGGGGTAATCAGCCCCAGCATTTT
TRBJ1-1,-,TRBV9,-,CASSVQAVNTEAFF,TGTGCCAGCAGCGTACAGGCCGTGAACACTGAAGCTTTCTTT
TRBJ1-2,-,TRBV5-4,-,CASSLDSGDYGYTF,TGTGCCAGCAGCTTGGATTCAGGGGATTATGGCTACACCTTC
TRBJ1-1,-,TRBV27,-,CASSYHRANTEAFF,TGTGCCAGCAGTTATCACAGGGCGAACACTGAAGCTTTCTTT
TRBJ2-7,TRBD2,TRBV5-4,-,CASSLGLAGGNEQYF,TGTGCCAGCAGCTTGGGACTAGCGGGAGGTAACGAGCAGTACTTC
TRBJ2-7,TRBD2,TRBV7-2,-,CASGDAGGGWEQYF,TGTGCCAGCGGGGACGCGGGGGGGGGCTGGGAGCAGTACTTC
TRBJ1-1,-,TRBV21-1,-,CASSTYKNTEAFF,TGTGCCAGCAGCACTTACAAGAACACTGAAGCTTTCTTT
TRBJ2-7,TRBD2,TRBV18,-,CASSPASGTEQYF,TGTGCCAGCTCACCGGCTAGCGGGACCGAGCAGTACTTC
TRBJ2-2,TRBD1,TRBV11-2,few,CASSRRDSNTGELFF,TGTGCCAGCAGCCGTAGGGACAGTAACACCGGGGAGCTGTTTTTT
TRBJ2-5,-,TRBV3-1/TRBV3-2,once,CASSQGGTGYETQYF,TGTGCCAGCAGCCAAGGGGGCACAGGGTACGAGACCCAGTACTTC
TRBJ1-3,-,TRBV19,-,CASSIFGAGWFENTIYF,TGTGCCAGTAGTATATTCGGTGCAGGGTGGTTCGAAAACACCATATATTTT
TRBJ2-1,-,TRBV5-1,once,CASSLDGSYNEQFF,TGCGCCAGCAGCTTGGACGGGTCCTACAATGAGCAGTTCTTC